These T cell receptor beta chains were read from a single sample in a study of monozygotic twins with inflammatory bowel disease. TCRdb re-called the 5' RACE reads and catalogs CDR3 proteins one per entry, DNA excluded. The sample has more than 300,000 distinct CDR3 sequences, and its top ten clones hold 2.6%. The sample was blood. These receptors all stem from a human donor with ulcerative colitis or Crohn's disease, or a healthy co-twin of an affected twin (not recorded which). The CDR3 runs from the conserved cysteine through the conserved F or W. The order of the fields is V gene, J gene, CDR3 protein.

TRBV7-3	TRBJ2-6	CASSLGTGANVLTF
TRBV5-1	TRBJ2-5	CASSFSGGPIETQYF
TRBV7-2	TRBJ2-7	CASSPQAGGPYEQYF
TRBV20-1	TRBJ2-3	CSARDVLAGGVDTQYF
TRBV2	TRBJ2-5	CASGPPRGLAGTQETQYF
TRBV24-1	TRBJ2-1	CATSDSGRVINEQFF
TRBV20-1	TRBJ2-5	CSAREQGTEGLETQYF
TRBV19	TRBJ2-1	CASSIGPTERYNEQFF
TRBV29-1	TRBJ1-5	CSVVQGNQPQHF
TRBV6-1	TRBJ1-2	CASSKTDREYGYTF
TRBV6-1	TRBJ2-4	CASSPSLPAKNIQYF
TRBV2	TRBJ2-5	CASTKFETQYF
TRBV18	TRBJ2-5	CASSISMTEGETQYF
TRBV5-1	TRBJ1-4	CASSLQSGSSEKLFF
TRBV7-6	TRBJ2-3	CASSLSGGGQGGNTQYF
TRBV12-3/TRBV12-4	TRBJ2-3	CASSQIAGFRTDTQYF
TRBV7-2	TRBJ1-6	CASSLSGRDSPLHF
TRBV20-1	TRBJ2-3	CSAQGQGITNTQYF
TRBV25-1	TRBJ1-4	CASSEAGVGFANEKLFF
TRBV7-2	TRBJ1-2	CASSFGRFNYGYTF
TRBV6-1	TRBJ1-5	CASSRESTFNQPQHF
TRBV11-2	TRBJ2-3	CASSARGGMTDTQYF
TRBV20-1	TRBJ1-4	CSAQGMLREKLFF
TRBV5-1	TRBJ1-2	CASSLGQGDNYGYTF
TRBV6-5	TRBJ1-1	CASSYGLDLGGITEAFF
TRBV29-1	TRBJ2-2	CSVRVPTGELFF
TRBV5-1	TRBJ2-3	CASSPGPSPDTQYF
TRBV11-2	TRBJ2-5	CASSFISGGAGRETQYF
TRBV28	TRBJ1-5	CASSLALGSQPQHF
TRBV15	TRBJ2-5	CATSRGFTGGKETQYF
TRBV4-2	TRBJ2-1	CASSQGRGSYNEQFF
TRBV7-2	TRBJ2-7	CASSPGLPRGVEQYF
TRBV5-1	TRBJ1-6	CASRPTQGEGIISPLHF
TRBV7-8	TRBJ1-6	CASTQGYSPLHF
TRBV6-5	TRBJ2-3	CASSSTADTQYF